This TCR beta chain originates from a study of T cells in Graves' hyperthyroidism and ophthalmopathy. This clonotype has at least ten counts. What it binds is unknown. Individuals with ophthalmopathy presented a Clinical Activity Score of at least 3, a NOSPECS grade of at least 4 and a duration under 3 months. The CDR3 is 15 residues long. V dropped 1 base and J dropped 4 bases, with 13 bases sitting between them. CDR1 and CDR2 (germline): KGHSH, LQKENI. The study, taken as a whole, reports: The model predicted ophthalmopathy a median around 6.5 months before onset.

TCR beta CDR3 sequences were amplified from RNA transcripts. The primer set for the first-round RT-PCR of the TCR CDR3 was HTBI. TCRdb processed the multiplex PCR reads anew with MiXCR; each CDR3 protein has one entry. The table has some 570,000 distinct CDR3 sequences, 14% seen once; the top ten hold around 7%. The receptor's source is a woman aged 18 to 35 with Graves' ophthalmopathy. The chain links TRBV18 to TRBJ2-5, with D possibly matching TRBD2 (5 bases). Sequencing was done on a sample of blood. The CDR3 loop reads CASSPQDGIGETQYF. CDR3 DNA: TGTGCCAGCTCACCACAGGACGGGATAGGAGAGACCCAGTACTTC. Combining the CDR3 with reference TRBV18 and TRBJ2-5 gives the whole variable domain NAGVMQNPRHLVRRRGQEARLRCSPMKGHSHVYWYRQLPEEGLKFMVYLQKENIIDESGMPKERFSAEFPKEGPSILRIQQVVRGDSAAYFCASSPQDGIGETQYFGPGTRLLVL.